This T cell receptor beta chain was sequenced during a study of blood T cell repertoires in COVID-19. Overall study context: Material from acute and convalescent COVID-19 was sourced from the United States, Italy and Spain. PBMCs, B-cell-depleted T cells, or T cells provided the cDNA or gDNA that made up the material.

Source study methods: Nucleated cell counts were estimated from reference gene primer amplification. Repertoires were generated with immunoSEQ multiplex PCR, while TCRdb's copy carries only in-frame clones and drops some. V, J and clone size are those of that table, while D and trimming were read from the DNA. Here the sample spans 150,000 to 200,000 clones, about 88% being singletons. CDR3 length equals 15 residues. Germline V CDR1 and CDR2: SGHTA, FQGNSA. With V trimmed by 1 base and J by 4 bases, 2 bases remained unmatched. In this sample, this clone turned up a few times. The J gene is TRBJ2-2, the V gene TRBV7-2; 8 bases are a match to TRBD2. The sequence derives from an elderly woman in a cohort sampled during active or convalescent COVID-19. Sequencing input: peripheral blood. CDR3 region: CASSLGLAGTGELFF. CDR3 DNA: TGTGCCAGCAGCTTAGGCCTAGCGGGCACCGGGGAGCTGTTTTTT.